The entry below gives a single T cell receptor beta chain sequence along with its context. This sample was taken from a study of OX40 agonist ivuxolimab in advanced cancers. Overall study context: Ivuxolimab, an antibody that agonizes OX40 (CD134), was administered to the patients. At 75% to 90% male, the cohort had a mean age of 60 years, ranging from roughly 20 to 80. Partial responses were seen in three patients, one with hepatocellular carcinoma and two with cutaneous melanoma.

The V gene end was trimmed by 5 bases and the J gene end by 2 bases; junction bases not matched to a gene: 4. The CDR3 runs to 15 residues. Germline V CDR1 and CDR2: MNHEY, SVGAGI. Sampling of blood occurred at baseline, cycle 4 day 1, and cycle 7 day 1. Only in-frame clones appear in the TCRdb table, and some are missing; sequencing was by immunoSEQ multiplex PCR. The repertoire consists of roughly 75,000 clones, with around 83% occurring once and the leading ten covering 0.76%. The chain is built from TRBV6-5 and TRBJ1-3; TRBD1 matches at 9 bases. The origin of this receptor is an adult with an advanced solid tumor such as melanoma, head and neck, liver or kidney cancer. The sequences come from CD4+ or CD8+ T cells sorted from blood, collected in a trial of the OX40 agonist ivuxolimab. The CDR3 loop reads CASSLQGAAGNTIYF. For the CDR3, the DNA is TGTGCCAGCAGTCTACAGGGGGCTGCTGGAAACACCATATATTTT.